These 12 T cell receptor beta chains were all obtained from the same sample, sequenced in a study of T cells in localized non-small cell lung cancer. The protocol was immunoSEQ multiplex PCR, while the TCRdb copy is restricted to in-frame clones and leaves out a portion. Altogether 45,000 to 55,000 clones are present, 60% to 85% being singletons, with the ten largest covering about a sixth. This specimen consisted of peripheral blood, obtained before any cancer treatment. The source of these receptors is a man between 35 and 75 years old with stage I squamous cell lung carcinoma.

The chain links TRBV30 to TRBJ1-6, with TRBD1 as a possible D gene (5 bases). Between the trimmed V and J ends, which lost 5 bases and 7 bases, there was a span of 21 bases. The CDR3 totals 16 residues. CDR1 GTSNPN and CDR2 SVGIG come from the germline V gene (reference sequence). The CDR3 loop reads CAWGGQGQSPNSPLHF. CDR3 sequence (DNA): TGTGCCTGGGGGGGTCAGGGCCAGAGTCCCAATTCACCCCTCCACTTT.

This clone was picked up a small number of times. The J gene is TRBJ2-4, the V gene TRBV7-9, with TRBD1 matching 9 bases. The CDR3 has 14 residues. Germline trimming cut 7 bases from V and 7 bases from J; bases unmatched to any gene: 8. From germline, CDR1 is SEHNR and CDR2 FQNEAQ (reference sequence). CDR3: CASTPGGTGNIQYF. DNA of the CDR3: TGTGCCAGCACGCCAGGGGGGACAGGGAACATTCAGTACTTC.

V is TRBV11-2 and J is TRBJ1-2; D is perhaps TRBD1 (5 bases). The CDR3 sequence is 15 residues long. Trimming cost V 5 bases and J 13 bases, with 26 bases left between them. CDR1 and CDR2 (germline): SGHAT, FQNNGV. The CDR3 loop reads CASSPLVGVPQSCTF. The DNA of the CDR3 is TGTGCCAGCAGCCCCCTGGTGGGGGTTCCCCAGTCATGCACCTTC.

The J gene is TRBJ2-5, the V gene TRBV29-1; possible D gene TRBD2, 7 bases. Germline values: CDR1 SQVTM, CDR2 ANQGSEA. The CDR3 runs to 13 residues. Trimming shortened V by 8 bases and J by 4 bases, and 17 bases separated the two germline ends. CDR3 DNA: TGCAGCACCCAGGGAGGGGGGACAGAGACCCAGTACTTC. Translation gives CSTQGGGTETQYF.

V is TRBV30 and J is TRBJ2-3; D is undetermined. Germline CDR1 and CDR2: GTSNPN and SVGIG (reference sequence). The ends were cut back, 5 bases at V and 3 bases at J, with 6 bases in the middle. The CDR3 runs 11 residues. CDR3 in amino acids: CAWAGTDTQYF. CDR3 sequence (DNA): TGTGCCTGGGCTGGGACAGATACGCAGTATTTT.

This clone was counted a single time. This chain connects TRBV6-5 to TRBJ2-7; no reliable D call. This CDR3 is built from 11 residues. Germline-derived CDR1 and CDR2 are MNHEY and SVGAGI. V was shortened by 10 bases and J by 5 bases, with 12 bases between the two germline ends. DNA for the CDR3: TGTGCCACCTCAAAACCCCACGAGCAGTACTTC. This codes for CATSKPHEQYF.

CDR3 DNA sequence: TGTGCCAGTATGGGCGGGGGACTCTACAATGAGCAGTTCTTC. Protein sequence: CASMGGGLYNEQFF. The chain joins TRBV19 to TRBJ2-1; TRBD2 agrees at 7 bases. Germline V gene lookup returns CDR1 LNHDA and CDR2 SQIVND (reference sequence). The CDR3 runs 14 residues. Trimming cost V 7 bases and J 3 bases; bases outside gene matches: 6. Supplemented by reference TRBV19 and TRBJ2-1, the full variable domain reads DGGITQSPKYLFRKEGQNVTLSCEQNLNHDAMYWYRQDPGQGLRLIYYSQIVNDFQKGDIAEGYSVSREKKESFPLTVTSAQKNPTAFYLCASMGGGLYNEQFFGPGTRLTVL.

The chain employs TRBV5-1 and TRBJ2-7; 8 bases align to TRBD1. Germline V gene lookup returns CDR1 SGHRS and CDR2 YFSETQ. The CDR3 contains 14 residues. The V gene end was trimmed by 2 bases and the J gene end by 7 bases; junction bases not matched to a gene: 8. In DNA, the CDR3 is TGCGCCAGCAGCTTTGAGACAGGGGAACGAGAGCAGTACTTC. Translation: CASSFETGEREQYF.

This chain joins TRBV30 and TRBJ1-6; a weak D match, TRBD1 (5 bases). The V gene's germline CDR1 is GTSNPN and CDR2 SVGIG (reference sequence). V lost 3 bases to trimming and J lost 8 bases, with 23 bases between them. The CDR3 is 17 amino acids. The CDR3: CAWSRARDPARDSPLHF. CDR3 DNA sequence: TGTGCCTGGAGCCGGGCCAGGGACCCAGCTAGGGATTCACCCCTCCACTTT.

The chain is built from TRBV7-8 and TRBJ2-1; possibly TRBD2 for D (6 bases). The CDR3 length is 15 residues. The germline V and J ends were trimmed by 3 bases and 0 bases, with 9 bases remaining between them. The germline gives CDR1 SGHVS, CDR2 FQNEAQ. CDR3 in amino acids: CASSLMDYSYNEQFF. CDR3 bases: TGTGCCAGCAGCTTGATGGACTACTCCTACAATGAGCAGTTCTTC.

The V and J genes are TRBV9 and TRBJ2-3; TRBD1 matches at 7 bases. With V trimmed by 4 bases and J by 0 bases, 8 bases remained unmatched. Germline V gene data show CDR1 as SGDLS and CDR2 as YYNGEE. This CDR3 has 16 amino acids. Written as DNA, the CDR3 is TGTGCCAGCAGCCCCCGGACAGGATCGAGCACAGATACGCAGTATTTT. Translated: CASSPRTGSSTDTQYF.

The gene calls are TRBV6-5 and TRBJ2-5; D gene uncertain. Germline V gene data show CDR1 as MNHEY and CDR2 as SVGAGI. Trimming pared 2 bases from V and 6 bases from J, leaving 7 bases between. There are 12 residues in the CDR3. The DNA for the CDR3 is TGTGCCAGCAGTTACACCGGACAGACCCAGTACTTC. Protein product: CASSYTGQTQYF.